These T cell receptor beta chains were read from a single sample in a study of cytomegalovirus exposure and HLA in healthy donors. The table came from immunoSEQ multiplex PCR; TCRdb's copy has only in-frame clones and leaves some out. This table has 110,000 to 150,000 clones, roughly 80% appearing once. Sample: PBMCs. Receptors were obtained from a man aged 40-55 years in good health and CMV-seronegative. CDR3s include the opening cysteine and the closing phenylalanine or tryptophan. A D gene is named only where the DNA matches it firmly. The size of a clone is reported for some rows only, either as once, few or many, or as a class for expanded clones.

- TRBJ1-6 TRBV19 - CASSISRGNSPLHF TGTGCCAGTAGTATAAGTAGGGGGAATTCACCCCTCCACTTT
TRBD1 TRBJ1-6 TRBV4-2 few CASSATGGEGPSSPLHF TGTGCCAGCAGCGCCACAGGGGGCGAGGGTCCTAGTTCACCCCTCCACTTT
- TRBJ2-2 TRBV9 - CASSVDYTWDNQRNTGELFF TGTGCCAGCAGCGTTGACTACACCTGGGACAACCAACGGAACACCGGGGAGCTGTTTTTT
- TRBJ2-7 TRBV21-1 - CASSKPGQGAVEQYF TGTGCCAGCAGCAAACCAGGACAGGGGGCAGTTGAGCAGTACTTC
- TRBJ1-5 TRBV7-9 - CASSLGSGQGEQPQHF TGTGCCAGCAGCTTAGGTTCCGGGCAGGGCGAGCAGCCCCAGCATTTT
TRBD1 TRBJ1-5 TRBV25-1 once CASSEAGTGVSQPQHF TGTGCCAGCAGTGAAGCCGGGACAGGGGTCAGTCAGCCCCAGCATTTT
TRBD1 TRBJ2-7 TRBV18 - CASSPQGTGGINEQYF TGTGCCAGCTCACCCCAAGGGACAGGGGGCATCAACGAGCAGTACTTC
TRBD1 TRBJ2-7 TRBV6-5 - CASSYKDRGSYEQYF TGTGCCAGCAGTTACAAGGACAGGGGTTCCTACGAGCAGTACTTC
- TRBJ2-3 TRBV2 - CASNQGTDTQYF TGTGCCAGCAACCAGGGCACAGATACGCAGTATTTT
TRBD2 TRBJ2-4 TRBV30 - CAWGDGGLSKNIRYF TGTGCCTGGGGGGACGGGGGGTTGTCCAAAAACATTCGGTACTTC
TRBD1 TRBJ1-6 TRBV18 - CASSPPTGVGNSPLHF TGTGCCAGCTCACCACCGACAGGGGTTGGTAATTCACCCCTCCACTTT
TRBD1 TRBJ1-2 TRBV5-1 - CASSAGTGVDGYTF TGCGCCAGCAGCGCTGGGACAGGGGTTGATGGCTACACCTTC
- TRBJ2-7 TRBV27 - CASSPQGPESEQYF TGTGCCAGCAGTCCACAGGGTCCGGAGAGCGAGCAGTACTTC
- TRBJ1-2 TRBV6-1 few CASTPGGTDYGYTF TGTGCCAGCACCCCGGGGGGTACGGACTATGGCTACACCTTC
- TRBJ1-5 TRBV6-5 - CASSYSEGQPQHF TGTGCCAGCAGTTACTCTGAGGGTCAGCCCCAGCATTTT
- TRBJ1-6 TRBV7-3 - CASSSGQSSPLHF TGTGCCAGCAGCTCCGGACAGAGTTCACCCCTCCACTTT
TRBD1 TRBJ1-4 TRBV6-5 - CASSSGGATNEKLFF TGTGCCAGCAGCTCAGGGGGAGCAACTAATGAAAAACTGTTTTTT
- TRBJ1-1 TRBV4-3 - CASSLERQTSEAFF TGCGCCAGCAGCCTCGAGAGACAGACAAGTGAAGCTTTCTTT
TRBD2 TRBJ2-5 TRBV25-1 - CASSDPFQRGGRETQYF TGTGCCAGCAGTGACCCGTTCCAGCGGGGGGGCCGGGAGACCCAGTACTTC
TRBD2 TRBJ2-3 TRBV7-9 - CASSFPGGGGTDTQYF TGTGCCAGCAGCTTTCCCGGGGGGGGTGGCACAGATACGCAGTATTTT
- TRBJ1-6 TRBV7-2 - CATRVPNGSPLHF TGTGCCACCAGAGTCCCAAACGGTTCACCCCTCCACTTT
- TRBJ2-1 TRBV7-2 - CASSYQASSYNEQFF TGTGCCAGCAGCTACCAGGCCAGCTCCTACAATGAGCAGTTCTTC
- TRBJ1-2 TRBV25-1 - CASSRGGFNYGYTF TGTGCCAGCAGTCGGGGAGGGTTCAACTATGGCTACACCTTC
TRBD2 TRBJ2-1 TRBV7-9 - CASSLLAGGLYNEQFF TGTGCCAGCAGTTTACTAGCGGGGGGCCTCTACAATGAGCAGTTCTTC
TRBD2 TRBJ2-5 TRBV18 few CASSPPLAGGKLYKETQYF TGTGCCAGCTCACCACCGCTAGCGGGGGGTAAACTGTACAAAGAGACCCAGTACTTC
TRBD1 TRBJ1-1 TRBV10-3 once CAIGGGWGTEAFF TGTGCCATAGGAGGGGGCTGGGGCACTGAAGCTTTCTTT
TRBD1 TRBJ1-5 TRBV30 - CAWSEGQGGQPQHF TGTGCCTGGAGTGAGGGACAGGGAGGTCAGCCCCAGCATTTT
- TRBJ1-6 TRBV23-1 - CASSQTADNSPLHF TGCGCCAGCAGTCAAACAGCAGATAATTCACCCCTCCACTTT